The clone carrying this T cell receptor (beta chain) was detected many times. From the PCR reads, TCRdb called clonotypes with MiXCR, one entry per CDR3 protein. The table lists roughly 19,000 distinct CDR3 sequences, roughly two fifths of them singletons. This record comes from a study of tumor-infiltrating lymphocytes in oesophageal squamous cell carcinoma. Deletions cut 8 bases from V and 7 bases from J, with 12 bases between. CDR1 is MNHNS, CDR2 SASEGT, per germline. CDR3 length equals 13 residues. The TCR sequence derives from a male donor with esophageal squamous cell carcinoma. The chain uses TRBV6-1 and TRBJ1-6, with no clear D. The sample comprised normal esophageal tissue next to the tumor. The chain's CDR3 is CASSVSSNSPLHF. In DNA form, the CDR3 reads TGTGCCAGCTCGGTGTCCTCGAATTCACCCCTCCACTTT.